These 18 T cell receptor beta chains share one sample of origin, sequenced in a study of cytomegalovirus exposure and HLA in healthy donors. 60 Vbeta and 13 Jbeta primers were used in PCR. Repertoires were generated with immunoSEQ multiplex PCR, while TCRdb's copy carries only in-frame clones and drops some. Of roughly 98,000 clones listed, around two thirds are singletons. The source material was PBMCs. The receptors derive from a woman in her twenties or thirties in good health and CMV-seropositive.

The chain employs TRBV7-2 and TRBJ2-1, with 9 bases aligning to TRBD2. This CDR3 has 15 amino acids. V lost 5 bases and J lost 4; bases outside the gene matches: 6. Germline V gene data show CDR1 as SGHTA and CDR2 as FQGNSA. The DNA of the CDR3 is TGTGCCAGCAGCGCGGGACTAGCCCGATACAATGAGCAGTTCTTC. Its protein is CASSAGLARYNEQFF. Full variable domain (remainder filled in from reference TRBV7-2 and TRBJ2-1): GAGVSQSPSNKVTEKGKDVELRCDPISGHTALYWYRQSLGQGLEFLIYFQGNSAPDKSGLPSDRFSAERTGGSVSTLTIQRTQQEDSAVYLCASSAGLARYNEQFFGPGTRLTVL.

This clone was observed a single time. V usage is TRBV5-1 and J usage is TRBJ1-6; 9 bases are shared with TRBD1. CDR1 and CDR2 (germline): SGHRS, YFSETQ. There are 15 residues in the CDR3. Trimming removed 2 bases from V and 5 bases from J; junction bases left unmatched: 2. Here the CDR3 DNA reads TGCGCCAGCAGCTTCCGGACAGGGGATAATTCACCCCTCCACTTT. As protein: CASSFRTGDNSPLHF.

The chain carries TRBV15 and TRBJ1-2; D is perhaps TRBD1 (6 bases). V lost 9 bases and J 7 bases, leaving 21 bases between the germline ends. The CDR3 covers 14 residues. CDR1 and CDR2 from the germline V gene are LNHNV and YYDKDF (reference sequence). The CDR3 nucleotides are TGTGCCACGAAACAGACAGAGCAGGGGTCTGGCTACACCTTC. Residues: CATKQTEQGSGYTF.

The rearrangement joins TRBV5-8 to TRBJ1-1; D unclear. The CDR3 has 13 amino acids. Trimming shortened V by 2 bases and J by 7 bases, and 12 bases separated the two germline ends. CDR1 is SGHTS and CDR2 is YDEGEE in the germline V gene. The CDR3 loop is CASSLGGIGEAFF. CDR3 in DNA: TGTGCCAGCAGCTTAGGCGGCATCGGTGAAGCTTTCTTT.

The chain recombines TRBV9 with TRBJ2-6; TRBD1 aligns across 9 bases. Germline V gene data show CDR1 as SGDLS and CDR2 as YYNGEE. With 6 bases clipped from V and 0 bases from J, the junction kept 7 bases outside the gene matches. The CDR3 consists of 17 residues. The CDR3: CASTMGDRVSGANVLTF. DNA for the CDR3: TGTGCCAGCACCATGGGGGACAGGGTCTCTGGGGCCAACGTCCTGACTTTC.

The rearrangement links TRBV14 to TRBJ1-4; D ambiguous. V shed 2 bases and J shed 1 base, with 14 bases lying between them. The length of the CDR3 is 17 residues. Germline loops: CDR1 SGHDN, CDR2 FVKESK. The CDR3 sequence: CASSQYIGDGTNEKLFF. The CDR3 DNA reads as TGTGCCAGCAGCCAATACATCGGAGACGGAACTAATGAAAAACTGTTTTTT.

The chain couples TRBV5-1 to TRBJ2-1; the match to TRBD1 covers 8 bases. This CDR3 comprises 13 residues. Germline lookup yields CDR1 SGHRS and CDR2 YFSETQ. Trimming took 9 bases from V and 6 from J; bases not matched to a gene: 8. The DNA for the CDR3 is TGCGCCACTTCGGACAGGGCCCTCAATGAGCAGTTCTTC. Translated, it gives CATSDRALNEQFF.

This sequence joins TRBV27 and TRBJ2-1; 12 positions match TRBD2. The CDR3 has 16 amino acids. CDR1 MNHEY and CDR2 SMNVEV come from the germline V gene (reference sequence). The J segment lost 0 bases and the V segment lost 6 bases, leaving 3 bases of the junction unmatched. The CDR3 coding sequence is TGTGCCAGCAGCCCTAGCGGGGGGGTCTCCTACAATGAGCAGTTCTTC. Its translation: CASSPSGGVSYNEQFF.

The V and J genes are TRBV27 and TRBJ2-7, with 9 nucleotides matching TRBD1. The CDR3 consists of 15 residues. V gave up 4 bases and J gave up 1 base; unmatched junction bases: 5. Looked up from germline, CDR1 is MNHEY and CDR2 is SMNVEV (reference sequence). CDR3 nucleotides: TGTGCCAGCAGTTGGGGACAGGGAGTTTCCTACGAGCAGTACTTC. Protein sequence: CASSWGQGVSYEQYF.

This clone came up a few times. This chain connects TRBV27 to TRBJ2-7, with a possible D match to TRBD1 (6 bases). The CDR3 is 13 residues long. V was clipped by 5 bases and J by 2 bases, with 10 bases between them. Germline V gene data show CDR1 as MNHEY and CDR2 as SMNVEV (reference sequence). CDR3 loop: CASSTDSPYEQYF. CDR3 nucleotide sequence: TGTGCCAGCAGTACGGACAGTCCCTACGAGCAGTACTTC.

The sample holds a few counts of this clone. The V and J genes are TRBV19 and TRBJ1-5, with 7 nucleotides matching TRBD1. Germline CDR1 and CDR2: LNHDA and SQIVND (reference sequence). The CDR3 consists of 15 residues. Germline trimming cut 5 bases from V and 6 bases from J; bases unmatched to any gene: 10. Here the CDR3 reads CASSPLRQGTQPQHF. CDR3 coding DNA: TGTGCCAGTAGTCCCCTTCGACAGGGTACTCAGCCCCAGCATTTT.

The chain has TRBV30 and TRBJ1-2, with D possibly TRBD1 on 5 matching bases. Germline V gene lookup returns CDR1 GTSNPN and CDR2 SVGIG (reference sequence). CDR3 length: 13 amino acids. The V gene lost 0 bases and the J gene lost 7 bases, with 12 bases spanning the gap. This chain's CDR3 is CAWSVGVTAGYTF. Here the CDR3 DNA reads TGTGCCTGGAGTGTGGGCGTGACAGCTGGCTACACCTTC.

Remarks on this clone: This specimen includes other DNA sequences encoding the same CDR3. The V gene is TRBV30, the J gene TRBJ1-1; D perhaps matches TRBD1 (5 bases). The CDR3 is 13 amino acids. V gave up 3 bases and J gave up 0 bases, with 8 bases separating them. Germline CDR1 and CDR2: GTSNPN and SVGIG (reference sequence). The CDR3 loop reads CAWSGHLNTEAFF. CDR3 sequence (DNA): TGTGCCTGGAGCGGACACTTGAACACTGAAGCTTTCTTT.

The CDR3 loop reads CASSEIWTGLYNQPQHF. CDR3 DNA: TGTGCCAGCAGTGAGATATGGACAGGGCTGTACAATCAGCCCCAGCATTTT. The rearrangement uses TRBV6-1 and TRBJ1-5; 8 bases fit TRBD1. Trimming at V came to 3 bases and at J to 3 bases, leaving 10 bases not matched to a gene. The CDR3 has 17 amino acids. Germline-derived CDR1 and CDR2 are MNHNS and SASEGT.

This chain uses TRBV7-9 with TRBJ2-5; TRBD2 is a possible D gene (5 bases). The CDR3 runs to 16 residues. Per germline, CDR1 SEHNR and CDR2 FQNEAQ (reference sequence). V lost 10 bases and J lost 6, with 27 bases in between. This chain's CDR3 is CATPVGTSGPWKTQYF. The CDR3 nucleotides read TGTGCCACACCCGTCGGTACCAGCGGACCCTGGAAGACCCAGTACTTC. Full variable domain (missing parts from reference TRBV7-9 and TRBJ2-5): DTGVSQNPRHKITKRGQNVTFRCDPISEHNRLYWYRQTLGQGPEFLTYFQNEAQLEKSRLLSDRFSAERPKGSFSTLEIQRTEQGDSAMYLCATPVGTSGPWKTQYFGPGTRLLVL.

The chain links TRBV14 to TRBJ2-2, with a tentative D call TRBD1 (6 bases). Germline V gene sequence: CDR1 SGHDN, CDR2 FVKESK. The CDR3 contains 15 residues. V was cut by 6 bases and J by 1 base, with 12 bases left in between. CDR3: CASRGGQVNTGELFF. Written as DNA, the CDR3 is TGTGCCAGCAGAGGGGGACAAGTGAACACCGGGGAGCTGTTTTTT.

The chain carries TRBV5-1 and TRBJ2-5, with TRBD2 as a possible D gene (5 bases). The CDR3 spans 14 residues. In germline, CDR1 is SGHRS, CDR2 YFSETQ. The germline V and J ends were trimmed by 2 bases and 2 bases, with 10 bases remaining between them. CDR3 loop: CASSLPEEQETQYF. The CDR3 nucleotides read TGCGCCAGCAGCTTACCGGAGGAGCAAGAGACCCAGTACTTC.

The chain links TRBV7-2 to TRBJ2-1; 9 positions agree with TRBD1. The J segment lost 2 bases and the V segment lost 7 bases, leaving 3 bases of the junction unmatched. The CDR3 runs 14 residues. Germline CDR1 reads SGHTA; CDR2 reads FQGNSA. This CDR3 reads CASTHRGPYNEQFF. For the CDR3, the DNA is TGTGCCAGCACACACAGGGGGCCCTACAATGAGCAGTTCTTC.